This T cell receptor (beta chain) was retrieved from a study of blood T cell repertoires in COVID-19. Across the whole study: The United States, Italy and Spain supplied acute and convalescent COVID-19 samples.

This clone was found many times. Profiling relied on immunoSEQ multiplex PCR, and the TCRdb table lists in-frame clones only, not all of them. Seen here are some 120,000 clones, approximately 81% observed once, and the top ten hold approximately 13%. The sequence was collected from a woman in her 30s who had recovered from COVID-19. Material: peripheral blood.

The DNA for the CDR3 is TGTGCCAGCAGCCAGGGCTCTAGCGGGAGGGCCATGTATGAGCAGTTCTTC. This sequence encodes CASSQGSSGRAMYEQFF. The chain employs TRBV3-1 (or the pseudogene TRBV3-2) and TRBJ2-1; TRBD2 agrees at 12 bases. Losses at the gene ends were 3 bases for V and 8 bases for J; bases not matched to a gene: 11. Germline CDR1 LGHDT, CDR2 YNNKEL (reference sequence). The CDR3 covers 17 residues.